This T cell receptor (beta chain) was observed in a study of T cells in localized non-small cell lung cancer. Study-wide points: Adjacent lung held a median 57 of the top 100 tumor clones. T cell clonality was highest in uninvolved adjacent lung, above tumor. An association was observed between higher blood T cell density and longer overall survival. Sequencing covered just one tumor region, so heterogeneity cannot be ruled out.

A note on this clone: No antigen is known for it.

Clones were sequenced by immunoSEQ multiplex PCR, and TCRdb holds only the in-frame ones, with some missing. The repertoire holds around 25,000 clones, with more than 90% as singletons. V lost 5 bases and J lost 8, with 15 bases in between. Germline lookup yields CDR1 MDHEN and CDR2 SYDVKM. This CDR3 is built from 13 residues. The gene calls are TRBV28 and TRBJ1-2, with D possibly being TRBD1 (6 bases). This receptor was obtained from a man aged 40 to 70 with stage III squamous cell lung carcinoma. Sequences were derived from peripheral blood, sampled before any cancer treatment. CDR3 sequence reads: CASSRTGFFGYTF. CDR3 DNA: TGTGCCAGCAGTCGCACAGGGTTTTTCGGCTACACCTTC.